The clone carrying this TCR beta chain was observed a handful of times. The antigen is undetermined. The data were taken from a study of T-cell reconstitution after alpha-beta-depleted transplantation in children. Study-level points and caveats: Alpha-beta T cells present about two months after transplant were reported to originate from several hundred expanded graft clones.

The authors prepared the TCRbeta library with unique molecular identifiers. Via MiXCR, TCRdb re-called the PCR reads, giving one row per CDR3 protein. The table has about 32,000 distinct CDR3 sequences, 5.5% to 7% seen once. CDR1 and CDR2 (germline): SGHDT, YYEEEE. The CDR3 sequence is 16 residues long. Trimming pared 1 base from V and 6 bases from J, leaving 19 bases between. The V and J genes are TRBV5-6 and TRBJ1-1; the D is unclear. The source of this sequence is a child under two years old who had a stem cell transplant for acute myeloid leukemia, so the T cells may come from the graft donor. Sequenced material: peripheral blood, taken 60 days after TCRalphabeta/CD19-depleted stem cell transplant. CDR3 loop: CASSLPRPAGDSEAFF. CDR3 bases: TGTGCCAGCAGCTTGCCCCGCCCGGCCGGCGACTCTGAAGCTTTCTTT.